This T cell receptor (beta chain) is drawn from a study of Ad26.COV2.S vaccination and SARS-CoV-2 variants. For the study at large: Within the COV1001 Ad26.COV2.S trial arm, the donor was enrolled. Overall study findings and caveats: It was vaccine recipients, not placebo recipients, who had the higher spike-specific TCR breadth. Measurements of TCR breadth and depth may have given underestimates of the total T cell responses.

Details on this clone: Antigen specificity is unknown.

The CDR3 has 12 amino acids. V dropped 2 bases and J dropped 9 bases, with 10 bases sitting between them. Germline CDR1 is LGHDT and CDR2 is YNNKEL (reference sequence). Using immunoSEQ multiplex PCR, the repertoire was profiled, and TCRdb retains in-frame clones only, with some absent. Of approximately 360,000 clones in the sample, about four fifths were seen once. Treatment noted: around 19 received Ad26.COV2.S at low or high dose, single or two shots; roughly five received placebo; per-sample allocation not given. Sampling occurred on day 63 after the first vaccine or placebo injection. Vaccination employed an Ad26 vector expressing the Wuhan-strain SARS-CoV-2 spike.

The clonotype was recovered from a person aged 18-65 years who received the Ad26.COV2.S COVID-19 vaccine or a placebo. Sequencing used peripheral blood, obtained in a trial of Ad26.COV2.S vaccine versus placebo. This chain connects TRBV3-1 (or the pseudogene TRBV3-2) to TRBJ2-5, with no clear D. For the CDR3, the DNA is TGTGCCAGCAGCCAAATGGCGGTTTCCCAGTACTTC. It encodes CASSQMAVSQYF.